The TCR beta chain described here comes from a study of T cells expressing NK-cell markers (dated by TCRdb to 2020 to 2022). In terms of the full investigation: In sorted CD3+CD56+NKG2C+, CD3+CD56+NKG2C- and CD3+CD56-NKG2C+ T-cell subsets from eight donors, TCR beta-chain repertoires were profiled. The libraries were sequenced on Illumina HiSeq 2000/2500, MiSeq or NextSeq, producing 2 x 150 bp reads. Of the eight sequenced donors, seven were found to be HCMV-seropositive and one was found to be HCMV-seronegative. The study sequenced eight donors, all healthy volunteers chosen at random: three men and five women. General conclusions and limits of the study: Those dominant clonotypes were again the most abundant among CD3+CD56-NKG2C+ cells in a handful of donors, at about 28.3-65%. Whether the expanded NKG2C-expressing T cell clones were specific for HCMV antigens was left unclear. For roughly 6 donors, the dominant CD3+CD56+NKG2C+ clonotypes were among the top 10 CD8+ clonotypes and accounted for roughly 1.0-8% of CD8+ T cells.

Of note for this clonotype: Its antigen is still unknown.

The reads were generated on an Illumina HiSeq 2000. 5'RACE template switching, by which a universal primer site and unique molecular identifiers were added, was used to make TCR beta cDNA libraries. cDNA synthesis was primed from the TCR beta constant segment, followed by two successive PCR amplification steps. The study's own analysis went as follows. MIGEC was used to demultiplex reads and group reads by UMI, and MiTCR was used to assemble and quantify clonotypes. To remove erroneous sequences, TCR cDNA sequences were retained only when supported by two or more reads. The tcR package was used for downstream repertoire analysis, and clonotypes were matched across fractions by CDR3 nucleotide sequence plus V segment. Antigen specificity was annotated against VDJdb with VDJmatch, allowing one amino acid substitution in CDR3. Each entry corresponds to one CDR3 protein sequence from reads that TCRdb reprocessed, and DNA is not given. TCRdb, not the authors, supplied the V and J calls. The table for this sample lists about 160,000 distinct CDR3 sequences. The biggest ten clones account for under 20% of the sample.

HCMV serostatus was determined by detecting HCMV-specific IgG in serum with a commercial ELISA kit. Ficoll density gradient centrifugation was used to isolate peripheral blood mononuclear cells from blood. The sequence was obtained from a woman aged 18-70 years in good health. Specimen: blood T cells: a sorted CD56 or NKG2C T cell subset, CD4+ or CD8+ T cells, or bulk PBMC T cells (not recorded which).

The CDR3 in this case is CSAREGQSNQPQHF. The chain couples TRBV20-1 to TRBJ1-5; the D call of TRBD1 rests on TCRdb alone, since no DNA is present to check it. For CDR1 and CDR2, the germline V gene (reference sequence) lists DFQATT and SNEGSKA. The CDR3 measures 14 amino acids from cysteine to phenylalanine. DNA is not recorded here.